Listed below are T cell receptor beta chains from one sample, sequenced in a study of T cell responses to AZD1222 COVID-19 vaccine. TCRdb's table, derived via immunoSEQ multiplex PCR, lists solely in-frame clones and lacks some. Among 150,000 to 200,000 clones listed, approximately 90% were seen once. The sequencing used peripheral blood, collected 28 days after the second dose of the MenACWY control vaccine. These receptors all stem from an adult who received the MenACWY meningococcal vaccine as a control. CDR3s include the opening cysteine and the closing phenylalanine or tryptophan. The D gene is left open where the match is weak. Size is omitted from some rows. Given values are once, few, many or a class for expanded clones.

>TRBD1|TRBJ1-3|NA|TRBV11-2
CASSPRQGEVGNTIYF
TGTGCCAGCAGCCCCCGACAGGGGGAAGTAGGAAACACCATATATTTT
>NA|TRBJ1-2|NA|TRBV27
CASSLVDSLGANYGYTF
TGTGCCAGCAGTTTAGTCGACAGCCTGGGTGCTAACTATGGCTACACCTTC
>NA|TRBJ1-4|once|TRBV6-6
CASTLIAGGGEKLFF
TGTGCCAGCACCCTCATCGCGGGAGGAGGTGAAAAACTGTTTTTT
>TRBD2|TRBJ2-2|NA|TRBV11-3
CASSSPSRGSNSGELFF
TGTGCCAGCAGCTCCCCTTCGCGCGGGAGTAATAGCGGGGAGCTGTTTTTT
>NA|TRBJ1-5|NA|TRBV5-4
CASSLGGGFNNQPQHF
TGTGCCAGCAGCTTGGGAGGGGGGTTCAACAATCAGCCCCAGCATTTT
>TRBD1|TRBJ1-2|few|TRBV25-1
CASSESRTGDIYGYTF
TGTGCCAGCAGTGAATCCCGGACAGGGGATATCTATGGCTACACCTTC
>NA|TRBJ2-2|NA|TRBV4-3
CASSQVGRRTGELFF
TGCGCCAGCAGCCAAGTCGGGAGACGTACCGGGGAGCTGTTTTTT
>NA|TRBJ2-5|NA|TRBV28
CASSSPAQQQTQYF
TGTGCCAGCAGTTCCCCAGCCCAACAACAGACCCAGTACTTC
>NA|TRBJ2-2|NA|TRBV5-6
CASSLVPGHAGELFF
TGTGCCAGCAGCTTAGTGCCAGGGCACGCCGGGGAGCTGTTTTTT
>NA|TRBJ2-3|NA|TRBV6-2/TRBV6-3
CASSSFQQTRPSTDTQYF
TGTGCCAGCAGCTCTTTTCAACAGACTCGACCTAGCACAGATACGCAGTATTTT
>NA|TRBJ1-4|NA|TRBV19
CATSGSTNEKLFF
TGTGCTACCTCGGGGAGCACTAATGAAAAACTGTTTTTT
>TRBD1|TRBJ2-5|NA|TRBV7-9
CASSPQTGGGTQYF
TGTGCCAGCAGCCCCCAAACAGGGGGCGGAACCCAGTACTTC
>NA|TRBJ2-4|NA|TRBV6-2/TRBV6-3
CASSYGPPRTENIQYF
TGTGCCAGCAGTTACGGGCCTCCGAGGACAGAAAACATTCAGTACTTC
>NA|TRBJ2-7|once|TRBV5-7
CASSYAGRGYEQYF
TGTGCCAGCAGCTATGCGGGCAGGGGCTACGAGCAGTACTTC
>NA|TRBJ2-5|NA|TRBV19
CASSYREWETQYF
TGTGCCAGCAGCTACAGGGAGTGGGAGACCCAGTACTTC
>NA|TRBJ1-2|NA|TRBV4-3
CASSQLQGNPVNYGYTF
TGCGCCAGCAGCCAACTACAGGGCAATCCTGTTAACTATGGCTACACCTTC
>NA|TRBJ1-5|NA|TRBV28
CASSLNGGPLNQPQHF
TGTGCCAGCAGTTTAAACGGGGGGCCCCTTAATCAGCCCCAGCATTTT
>NA|TRBJ1-6|NA|TRBV18
CASSITQDTSSYNSPLHF
TGTGCCAGCTCTATTACACAGGATACGAGCTCCTATAATTCACCCCTCCACTTT
>TRBD2|TRBJ2-3|NA|TRBV28
CASSPRLAGADTQYF
TGTGCCAGCAGTCCGCGACTAGCGGGAGCAGATACGCAGTATTTT
>NA|TRBJ2-2|NA|TRBV28
CASSLLGDRVGELFF
TGTGCCAGCAGTTTGTTAGGGGATAGAGTCGGGGAGCTGTTTTTT
>TRBD2|TRBJ2-1|NA|TRBV7-2
CASSLALVTSSNNEQFF
TGTGCCAGCAGCTTAGCGTTGGTGACTAGCTCCAACAATGAGCAGTTCTTC
>NA|TRBJ1-2|NA|TRBV28
CASSLGGVGYGYTF
TGTGCCAGCAGTTTAGGGGGGGTTGGCTATGGCTACACCTTC
>NA|TRBJ2-7|NA|TRBV6-5
CASSYNTQGTFYEQYF
TGTGCCAGCAGTTATAATACCCAGGGAACCTTCTACGAGCAGTACTTC
>NA|TRBJ1-3|NA|TRBV7-2
CASSLALGVGNTIYF
TGTGCCAGCAGCTTAGCGTTAGGGGTTGGAAACACCATATATTTT
>NA|TRBJ1-4|NA|TRBV15
CATSRGVSSNEKLFF
TGTGCCACCAGCAGAGGGGTCTCCTCTAATGAAAAACTGTTTTTT
>NA|TRBJ1-2|NA|TRBV5-6
CASGGREGYTF
TGTGCCAGCGGAGGGAGAGAGGGCTACACCTTC
>NA|TRBJ1-5|NA|TRBV30
CAWTLGLGGQPQHF
TGTGCCTGGACCTTGGGACTCGGGGGTCAGCCCCAGCATTTT
>NA|TRBJ2-3|NA|TRBV5-6
CASSRRTFTDTQYF
TGTGCCAGCAGCAGACGGACGTTCACAGATACGCAGTATTTT
>TRBD2|TRBJ2-5|NA|TRBV12-5
CASGIGLAGGQETQYF
TGTGCTAGTGGTATCGGACTAGCGGGAGGGCAAGAGACCCAGTACTTC